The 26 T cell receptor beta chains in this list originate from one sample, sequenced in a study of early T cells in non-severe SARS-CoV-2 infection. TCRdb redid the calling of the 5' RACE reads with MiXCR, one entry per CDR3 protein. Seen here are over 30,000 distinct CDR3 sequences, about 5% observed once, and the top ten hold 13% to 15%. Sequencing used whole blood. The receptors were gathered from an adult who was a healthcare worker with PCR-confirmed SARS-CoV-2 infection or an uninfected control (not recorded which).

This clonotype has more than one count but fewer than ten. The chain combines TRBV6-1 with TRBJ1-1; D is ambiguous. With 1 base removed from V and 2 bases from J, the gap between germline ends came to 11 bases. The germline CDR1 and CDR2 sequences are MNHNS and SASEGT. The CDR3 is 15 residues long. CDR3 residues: CASSEGPEINTEAFF. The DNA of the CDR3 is TGTGCCAGCAGTGAAGGACCGGAGATAAACACTGAAGCTTTCTTT.

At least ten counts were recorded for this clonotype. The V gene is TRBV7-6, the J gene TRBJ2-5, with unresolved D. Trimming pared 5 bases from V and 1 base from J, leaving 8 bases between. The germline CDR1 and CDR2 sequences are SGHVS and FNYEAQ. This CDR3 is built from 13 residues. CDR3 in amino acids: CASSQDPQETQYF. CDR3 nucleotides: TGTGCCAGCAGCCAAGACCCCCAAGAGACCCAGTACTTC.

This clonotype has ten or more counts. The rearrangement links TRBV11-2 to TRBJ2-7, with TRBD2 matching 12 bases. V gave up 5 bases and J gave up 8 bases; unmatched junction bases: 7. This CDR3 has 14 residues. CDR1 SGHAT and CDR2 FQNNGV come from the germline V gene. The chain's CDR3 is CASSTRLAGVQQYF. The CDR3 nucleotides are TGTGCCAGCAGCACCCGACTAGCGGGGGTGCAGCAGTACTTC.

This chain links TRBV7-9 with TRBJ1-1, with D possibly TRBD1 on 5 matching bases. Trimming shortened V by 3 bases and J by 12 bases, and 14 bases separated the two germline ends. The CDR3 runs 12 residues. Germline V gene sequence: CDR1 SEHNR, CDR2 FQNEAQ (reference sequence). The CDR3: CASSLGLGEPFF. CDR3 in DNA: TGTGCCAGCAGCTTGGGTTTAGGGGAACCTTTCTTT.

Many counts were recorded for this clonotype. The CDR3 DNA sequence: TGTGCCAGCCAAAGGGGGGTCGAGCAGTACTTC. As protein: CASQRGVEQYF. This chain joins TRBV28 and TRBJ2-7; D possibly matches TRBD1 or TRBD2 (6 bases each). V gave up 8 bases and J gave up 6 bases, with 11 bases separating them. This CDR3 is 11 amino acids long. CDR1 is MDHEN and CDR2 is SYDVKM in the germline V gene.

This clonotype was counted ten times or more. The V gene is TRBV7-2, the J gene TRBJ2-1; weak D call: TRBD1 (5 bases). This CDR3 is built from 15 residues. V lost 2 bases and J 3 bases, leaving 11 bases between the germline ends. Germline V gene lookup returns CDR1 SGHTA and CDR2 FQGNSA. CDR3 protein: CASSLRVRDYNEQFF. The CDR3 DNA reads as TGTGCCAGCAGCTTAAGGGTCAGGGACTACAATGAGCAGTTCTTC.

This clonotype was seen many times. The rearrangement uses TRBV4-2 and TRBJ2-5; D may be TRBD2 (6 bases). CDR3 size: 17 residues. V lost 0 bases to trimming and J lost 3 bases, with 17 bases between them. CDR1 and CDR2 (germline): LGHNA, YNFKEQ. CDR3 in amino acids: CASSQDERATVKETQYF. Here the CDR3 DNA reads TGTGCCAGCAGCCAAGATGAGCGGGCCACCGTCAAAGAGACCCAGTACTTC.

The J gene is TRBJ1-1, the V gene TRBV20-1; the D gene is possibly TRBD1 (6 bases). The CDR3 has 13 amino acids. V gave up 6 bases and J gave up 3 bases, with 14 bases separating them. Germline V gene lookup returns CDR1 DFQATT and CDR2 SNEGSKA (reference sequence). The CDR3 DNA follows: TGCAGTGCAGGGCGGGGGGCGGACACTGAAGCTTTCTTT. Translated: CSAGRGADTEAFF.

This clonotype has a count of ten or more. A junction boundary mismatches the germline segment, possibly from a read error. CDR3 DNA: TGTGCCAGCAGACAGGGGGTCTCGAAAACCGGGGAGCTGTTTTTT. Translating gives CASRQGVSKTGELFF. The chain couples TRBV7-3 to TRBJ2-2; 8 bases align to TRBD1. This CDR3 has 15 amino acids. Germline lookup yields CDR1 SGHTA and CDR2 FQGTGA.

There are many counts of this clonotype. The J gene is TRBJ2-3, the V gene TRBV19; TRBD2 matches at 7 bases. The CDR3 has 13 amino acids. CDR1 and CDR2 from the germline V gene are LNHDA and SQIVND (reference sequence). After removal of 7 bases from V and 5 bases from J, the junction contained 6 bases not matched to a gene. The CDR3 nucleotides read TGTGCCAGTATGGCTAGCGGCAAAGATACGCAGTATTTT. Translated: CASMASGKDTQYF.

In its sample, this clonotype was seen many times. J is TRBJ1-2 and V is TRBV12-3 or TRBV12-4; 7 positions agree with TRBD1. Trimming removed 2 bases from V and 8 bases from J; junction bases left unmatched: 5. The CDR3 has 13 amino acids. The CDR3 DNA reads TGTGCCAGCAGTTTATCAGGGGGTAAGGGCTACACCTTC. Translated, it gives CASSLSGGKGYTF.

The CDR3 bases are TGTGCCAGCAGCCCCGCCCAAGGGCCGAACACTGAAGCTTTCTTT. Translation gives CASSPAQGPNTEAFF. J is TRBJ1-1 and V is TRBV7-3; D is undetermined. V lost 5 bases and J lost 1, with 14 bases in between. The CDR3 contains 15 residues. CDR1 is SGHTA, CDR2 FQGTGA, per germline.

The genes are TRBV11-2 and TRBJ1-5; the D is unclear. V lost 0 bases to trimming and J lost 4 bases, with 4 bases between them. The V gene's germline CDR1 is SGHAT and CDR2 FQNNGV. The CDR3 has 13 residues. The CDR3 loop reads CASSLESNQPQHF. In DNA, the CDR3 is TGTGCCAGCAGCTTAGAAAGTAATCAGCCCCAGCATTTT.

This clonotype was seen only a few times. CDR3 region: CASSLGGTGFQETQYF. CDR3 DNA: TGTGCCAGCAGTTTAGGGGGAACAGGGTTTCAAGAGACCCAGTACTTC. V gene TRBV28 combines with J gene TRBJ2-5; tentative D call: TRBD1 (6 bases). This CDR3 is 16 amino acids long. CDR1 and CDR2 (germline): MDHEN, SYDVKM. Trimming left V 2 bases short and J 2 bases short, with 15 bases between.

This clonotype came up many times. DNA for the CDR3: TGTGCCAGCAGCCCGACAGGGTCCTATGGCTACACCTTC. Its protein is CASSPTGSYGYTF. This rearrangement joins TRBV7-3 to TRBJ1-2, with 7 positions matching TRBD1. V shed 5 bases, J shed 4 bases, and the junction held 4 bases outside the gene matches. Germline V gives CDR1 SGHTA, CDR2 FQGTGA. The CDR3 totals 13 residues.

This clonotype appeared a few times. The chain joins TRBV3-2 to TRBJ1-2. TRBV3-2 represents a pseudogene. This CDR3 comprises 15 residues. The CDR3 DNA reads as TGTGCCAGCAGCCAAGATGCGCAGGAGAACTATGGCTACACCTTC. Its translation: CASSQDAQENYGYTF.

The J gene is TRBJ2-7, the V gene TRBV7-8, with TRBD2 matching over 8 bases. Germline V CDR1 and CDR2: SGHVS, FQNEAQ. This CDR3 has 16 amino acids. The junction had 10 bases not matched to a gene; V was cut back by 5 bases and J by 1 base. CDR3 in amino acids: CASSRGGGGRSYEQYF. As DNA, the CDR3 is TGTGCCAGCAGCAGAGGTGGCGGGGGGAGATCCTACGAGCAGTACTTC.

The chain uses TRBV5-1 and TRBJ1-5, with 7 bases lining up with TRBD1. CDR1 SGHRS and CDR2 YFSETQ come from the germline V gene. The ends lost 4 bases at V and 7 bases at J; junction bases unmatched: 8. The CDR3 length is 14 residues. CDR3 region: CASSPQGPGQPQHF. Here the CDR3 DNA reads TGCGCCAGCAGCCCACAGGGGCCAGGACAGCCCCAGCATTTT. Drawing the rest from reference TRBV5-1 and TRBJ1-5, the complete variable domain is KAGVTQTPRYLIKTRGQQVTLSCSPISGHRSVSWYQQTPGQGLQFLFEYFSETQRNKGNFPGRFSGRQFSNSRSEMNVSTLELGDSALYLCASSPQGPGQPQHFGDGTRLSIL.

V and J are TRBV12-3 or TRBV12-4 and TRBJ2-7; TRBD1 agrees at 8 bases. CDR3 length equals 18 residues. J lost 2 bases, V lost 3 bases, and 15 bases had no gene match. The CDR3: CASSFATLDRVGAYEQYF. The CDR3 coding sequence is TGTGCCAGCAGTTTCGCTACCTTGGACAGGGTGGGGGCCTACGAGCAGTACTTC.

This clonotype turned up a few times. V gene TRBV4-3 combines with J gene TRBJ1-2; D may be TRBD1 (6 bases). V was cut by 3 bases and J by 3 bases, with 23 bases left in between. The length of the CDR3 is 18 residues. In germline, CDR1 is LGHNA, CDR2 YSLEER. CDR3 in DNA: TGCGCCAGCAGCCATCCCCAGGGGTATCAGGGTTCGTACTATGGCTACACCTTC. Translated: CASSHPQGYQGSYYGYTF.

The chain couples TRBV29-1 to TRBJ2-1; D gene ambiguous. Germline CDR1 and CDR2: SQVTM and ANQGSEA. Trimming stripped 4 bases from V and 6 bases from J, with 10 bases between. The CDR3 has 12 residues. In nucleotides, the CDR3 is TGCAGCGTTGGAGTGTCGAGCAATGAGCAGTTCTTC. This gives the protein CSVGVSSNEQFF.

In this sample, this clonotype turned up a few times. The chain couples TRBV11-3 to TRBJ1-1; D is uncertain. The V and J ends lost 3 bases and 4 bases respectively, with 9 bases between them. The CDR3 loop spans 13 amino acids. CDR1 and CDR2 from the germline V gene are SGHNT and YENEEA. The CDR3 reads CASSFQPGTEAFF. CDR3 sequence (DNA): TGTGCCAGCAGCTTCCAACCAGGCACTGAAGCTTTCTTT.

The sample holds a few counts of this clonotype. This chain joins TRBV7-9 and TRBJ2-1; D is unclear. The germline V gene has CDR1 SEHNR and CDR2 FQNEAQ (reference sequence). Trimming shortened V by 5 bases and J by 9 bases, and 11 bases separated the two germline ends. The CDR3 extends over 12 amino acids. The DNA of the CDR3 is TGTGCCAGCAGCCTCACAGTTCCTGAGCAGTTCTTC. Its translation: CASSLTVPEQFF.

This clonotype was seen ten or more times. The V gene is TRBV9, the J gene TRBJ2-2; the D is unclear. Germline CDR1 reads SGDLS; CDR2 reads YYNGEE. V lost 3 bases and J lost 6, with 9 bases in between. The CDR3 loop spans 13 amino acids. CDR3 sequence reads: CASSAYSPGELFF. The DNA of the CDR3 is TGTGCCAGCAGCGCCTATAGTCCCGGGGAGCTGTTTTTT.

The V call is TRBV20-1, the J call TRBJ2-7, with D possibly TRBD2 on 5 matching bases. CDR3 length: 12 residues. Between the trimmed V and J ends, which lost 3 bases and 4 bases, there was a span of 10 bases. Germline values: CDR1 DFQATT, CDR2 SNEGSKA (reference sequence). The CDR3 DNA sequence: TGCAGTGCTAGGGACTCGGAATACGAGCAGTACTTC. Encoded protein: CSARDSEYEQYF.

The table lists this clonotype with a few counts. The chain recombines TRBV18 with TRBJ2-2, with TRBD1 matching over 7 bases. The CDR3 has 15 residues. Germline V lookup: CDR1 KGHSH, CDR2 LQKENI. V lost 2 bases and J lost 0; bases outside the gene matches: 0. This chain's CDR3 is CASSPDRANTGELFF. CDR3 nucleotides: TGTGCCAGCTCACCAGACAGGGCGAACACCGGGGAGCTGTTTTTT.